The T cell receptor beta chain under discussion was sequenced for a study of CD8+ T cells in alopecia areata (dated by TCRdb to the late 2010s). Regarding the study in general: Treated patients were enrolled in an open-label pilot trial of oral tofacitinib, 5 to 10 mg twice daily, for moderate-to-severe alopecia areata. TCRbeta CDR3 regions were amplified by immunoSEQ multiplex PCR using 35 Vbeta forward and 13 Jbeta reverse primers. Scalp clonality was compared among normal scalp (n=4), patchy alopecia areata scalp (n=8), and alopecia totalis/universalis scalp (n=8). On the human side, TCRbeta sequencing was run on scalp tissue and on sorted CD4+ and CD8+ peripheral blood T cells from healthy controls and from alopecia areata patients with either patchy or totalis/universalis disease. Tofacitinib-treated patients had biopsies at baseline and at 4 and 24 weeks of treatment, with a later scalp biopsy in several patients. For the treated patients, the SALT score, which quantifies what percentage of scalp surface area is affected, served as the measure of disease severity. RNA came from the PAXgene miRNA kit for fixed scalp, the miRNeasy kit for PBMCs, and the RNeasy kit for mouse skin. Patients received tofacitinib for 6 to 18 months and were then followed off drug for 6 months to check for delayed response and recurrence. In both human patients and the C3H/HeJ mouse model, the study applied high-throughput TCRbeta sequencing to look at T cell clonal expansion in alopecia areata. The research as a whole found: Scalp clonality and the number of expanded CD8+ clones among the top 100 scalp clones were significantly decreased by tofacitinib. Higher clonality and more expanded CD8+ clones were observed in lesional scalp than in normal scalp, particularly in alopecia totalis/universalis, a finding suggestive of antigenic drive. Unlike mouse skin, where gammadelta T cells dominate, normal human skin contains resident alphabeta T cells that get sequenced too, which complicates analysis of the scalp TCR repertoire. Because the treated cohort was small and had just a single nonresponder, larger studies are needed to establish links between baseline CD8+ expansion and response. Many expanded lesional clones persisted in scalp and blood during tofacitinib treatment, which may partly explain relapse after stopping treatment. Shared TCR sequences between patients were less evident than in mice, which may be partly attributable to HLA diversity in the patient population.

Receptor libraries were prepared by the immunoSEQ multiplex PCR assay. RNA was extracted from all samples and reverse transcribed into cDNA, which served as template for TCR sequencing. SuperScript III was used for first-strand cDNA synthesis, primed with a 2:1 mix of oligo-dT and random hexamers. A synthetic immune receptor repertoire was used to gauge amplification bias, and whatever bias remained was removed computationally. Processing in the source paper ran as follows. Raw reads were preprocessed to remove errors, and CDR3 was defined according to IMGT conventions as the region from the conserved cysteine to phenylalanine. To get clonality, Shannon entropy was normalized by log2 of the number of productive unique TCRs and the result was subtracted from 1. Whether each scalp clone was CD4 or CD8 was inferred by checking scalp TCRbeta sequences against the CD4 and CD8 repertoires from sorted blood. TCRdb limited this immuneACCESS table to in-frame rearrangements with V and J called. A share of clones is missing; checked studies link under half to unresolved V genes, and the rest is unexplained. V and J calls and clone size are those listed in that table; D and trimming were worked out from the DNA. This sample holds tens of thousands of clones; about half were observed only once. The ten largest clones represent about 20% of the sample.

The sample's treatment or condition label is to be understood as: oral pan-JAK inhibitor, 5-10 mg twice daily. From alopecia areata patients, peripheral blood was collected along with lesional scalp punch biopsies. PBMCs were isolated by density centrifugation and stained for CD3, CD4 and CD8, after which CD4+ and CD8+ T cells were sorted on a FACSAria. This clone was observed a handful of times. Its antigen remains undetermined. Per-nucleotide qualities are absent, and no much larger clonotype sits a single base away. The trim is 1 base for V and 5 bases for J, with a gap of 15 bases between the germline ends. Per the germline V gene (reference sequence), GTSNPN is the CDR1 and SVGIG is the CDR2. The cysteine opens and the phenylalanine closes a CDR3 of 15 amino acids. Only CDR3 DNA is held: 45 bases, read in frame from base 1.

The rearranged chain carries TRBV30 and TRBJ2-1; the D gene cannot be resolved reliably. The sequence was collected from a human donor with alopecia areata. Sequenced here: CD8+ T cells sorted from blood, sampled around week 36, from a patient treated with tofacitinib. The CDR3 corresponds to CAWSGVMLTDNEQFF. The base sequence is TGTGCCTGGAGTGGAGTGATGTTGACCGACAATGAGCAGTTCTTC.